This entry lists 10 T cell receptor beta chains sequenced from one sample in a study of T cells after yellow fever vaccination. TCRdb processed the 5' RACE reads anew with MiXCR; each CDR3 protein has one entry. The profile shows some 500,000 distinct CDR3 sequences, about 13% of them singletons. This specimen consisted of PBMCs, obtained on the day of the yellow fever booster vaccination. The receptors here all came from a man aged 25 to 45 who received the YFV17D yellow fever vaccine.

The rearrangement links TRBV11-3 to TRBJ1-1, with D hard to call. Germline values: CDR1 SGHNT, CDR2 YENEEA. V was trimmed by 1 base and J by 4 bases, leaving 7 bases between them. The CDR3 extends over 13 amino acids. CDR3 in DNA: TGTGCCAGCAGCTTAGCCAGCTCCACTGAAGCTTTCTTT. Protein product: CASSLASSTEAFF.

This clonotype has more than one count but fewer than ten. V and J are TRBV7-9 and TRBJ2-7; perhaps TRBD1 as D (6 bases). Germline-derived CDR1 and CDR2 are SEHNR and FQNEAQ (reference sequence). Trimming cost V 5 bases and J 3 bases, with 17 bases left between them. The CDR3 loop spans 15 amino acids. The CDR3 DNA follows: TGTGCCAGCAGCCCCCGACAGGCCCGACTCTACGAGCAGTACTTC. It yields the protein CASSPRQARLYEQYF.

This clonotype was seen a handful of times. The chain links TRBV14 to TRBJ2-7, with 7 positions matching TRBD1. This CDR3 region has 14 residues. Trimming cost V 4 bases and J 6 bases; bases outside gene matches: 9. CDR1 and CDR2 (germline): SGHDN, FVKESK. Written as DNA, the CDR3 is TGTGCCAGCAGCCGGCGACAGGGCTCGGGCGAGCAGTACTTC. The encoded protein is CASSRRQGSGEQYF.

The V and J genes are TRBV5-1 and TRBJ2-2, with 7 nucleotides matching TRBD1. V lost 3 bases, J lost 4 bases, and 6 bases stayed unmatched. CDR1 SGHRS and CDR2 YFSETQ come from the germline V gene. This CDR3 region has 15 residues. The CDR3 DNA is TGCGCCAGCAGCTCGGACAGGCGACGCACCGGGGAGCTGTTTTTT. Protein product: CASSSDRRRTGELFF.

The sample holds a few counts of this clonotype. J is TRBJ2-5 and V is TRBV20-1; 7 bases match TRBD2. The V gene end was trimmed by 0 bases and the J gene end by 2 bases; junction bases not matched to a gene: 3. Germline V gives CDR1 DFQATT, CDR2 SNEGSKA (reference sequence). This CDR3 has 14 amino acids. CDR3 sequence reads: CSARDQGLQETQYF. CDR3 in DNA: TGCAGTGCTAGAGATCAGGGACTACAAGAGACCCAGTACTTC.

This clonotype was seen a few times. This chain links TRBV3-1 with TRBJ2-1; possibly TRBD1 for D (6 bases). This CDR3 contains 15 residues. Germline assignment: CDR1 LGHDT and CDR2 YNNKEL (reference sequence). V lost 1 base, J lost 0 bases, and 7 bases lay in between. The DNA of the CDR3 is TGTGCCAGCAGCCAAGGGACAGACTCCTACAATGAGCAGTTCTTC. This codes for CASSQGTDSYNEQFF.

The CDR3 nucleotides read TGCGCCAGCAGCTTGGTTGCAGGGAAAAATGAGCAGTTCTTC. Encoded protein: CASSLVAGKNEQFF. This chain links TRBV5-1 with TRBJ2-1, with D possibly being TRBD1 (5 bases). The CDR3 runs to 14 residues. The V and J ends lost 0 bases and 7 bases respectively, with 11 bases between them. Per the germline V gene, CDR1 is SGHRS and CDR2 is YFSETQ.

This chain uses TRBV7-2 with TRBJ2-3; D might be TRBD2 (7 bases). CDR1 SGHTA and CDR2 FQGNSA come from the germline V gene. The CDR3 runs to 16 residues. Trimming removed 5 bases from V and 2 bases from J, with 17 bases in between. The CDR3 DNA reads as TGTGCCAGCAGCCGCCCAAGGGGGGGGTACACAGATACGCAGTATTTT. Translating it yields CASSRPRGGYTDTQYF.

The chain employs TRBV9 and TRBJ2-7; 9 bases fit TRBD2. The trim removed 0 bases at V and 3 bases at J, leaving 7 bases unmatched. This CDR3 region has 16 residues. Germline V gives CDR1 SGDLS, CDR2 YYNGEE. This CDR3 is CASSVDPSGAFYEQYF. The DNA for the CDR3 is TGTGCCAGCAGCGTAGACCCTAGCGGGGCTTTCTACGAGCAGTACTTC.

The rearrangement joins TRBV18 to TRBJ2-5; 8 bases are a match to TRBD2. The CDR3 sequence is 16 residues long. Trimming took 3 bases from V and 1 from J; bases not matched to a gene: 7. Germline loops: CDR1 KGHSH, CDR2 LQKENI. This CDR3 is CASSPPTTSGQETQYF. DNA of the CDR3: TGTGCCAGCTCACCGCCCACTACTAGCGGCCAAGAGACCCAGTACTTC.